The 25 T cell receptor beta chains in this list originate from one sample, sequenced in a study of cytomegalovirus exposure and HLA in healthy donors. PCR amplification relied on 60 Vbeta primers (plus 13 Jbeta primers). Produced via immunoSEQ multiplex PCR; TCRdb's table is partial and in-frame only. The table lists about 84,000 clones. The material sequenced was PBMCs. These receptors originate from a man in his forties or fifties in good health and CMV-seronegative.

The rearrangement joins TRBV10-2 to TRBJ2-1; D remains unclear. This CDR3 has 13 residues. The ends were cut back, 3 bases at V and 6 bases at J, with 9 bases in the middle. Germline V gene sequence: CDR1 WSHSY, CDR2 SAAADI. CDR3 sequence: CASSDILGNEQFF. The CDR3 DNA sequence: TGCGCCAGCAGTGACATTCTAGGCAATGAGCAGTTCTTC.

The gene calls are TRBV9 and TRBJ1-3; D is ambiguous. Germline loops: CDR1 SGDLS, CDR2 YYNGEE. This CDR3 region has 15 residues. The V and J ends lost 0 bases and 2 bases respectively, with 9 bases between them. CDR3 in DNA: TGTGCCAGCAGCGTAGCGCTGGGCCCTGGAAACACCATATATTTT. Its translation: CASSVALGPGNTIYF.

The chain couples TRBV29-1 to TRBJ1-1, with no clear D. V was cut by 7 bases and J by 1 base, with 7 bases left in between. This CDR3 is built from 11 residues. Per germline, CDR1 SQVTM and CDR2 ANQGSEA. Written as DNA, the CDR3 is TGCAGCGGATACACGAACACTGAAGCTTTCTTT. Its protein product is CSGYTNTEAFF.

This chain joins TRBV27 and TRBJ2-2, with a possible D match to TRBD2 (6 bases). Trimming removed 6 bases from V and 4 bases from J, with 12 bases in between. The CDR3 contains 14 residues. Germline V gene data show CDR1 as MNHEY and CDR2 as SMNVEV (reference sequence). The CDR3 DNA follows: TGTGCCAGCAGGCGGCTAGCGAGCACCGGGGAGCTGTTTTTT. It translates to CASRRLASTGELFF.

The rearrangement joins TRBV6-6 to TRBJ1-2; 7 nucleotides line up with TRBD1. Germline V gene lookup returns CDR1 MNHNY and CDR2 SVGAGI (reference sequence). This CDR3 region has 12 residues. V lost 7 bases, J lost 7 bases, and 6 bases stayed unmatched. The CDR3: CASIPPGGGYTF. CDR3 DNA sequence: TGTGCCAGCATTCCCCCAGGGGGTGGCTACACCTTC.

The chain combines TRBV7-3 with TRBJ1-1; TRBD1 is a possible D gene (5 bases). Trimming stripped 2 bases from V and 7 bases from J, with 11 bases between. Germline V gene lookup returns CDR1 SGHTA and CDR2 FQGTGA. CDR3 length: 13 amino acids. This chain's CDR3 is CASSLGRGDEAFF. The CDR3, as DNA: TGTGCCAGCAGCTTAGGACGGGGGGATGAAGCTTTCTTT.

This sequence joins TRBV7-2 and TRBJ2-7, with D maybe TRBD1 (5 bases). Per the germline V gene, CDR1 is SGHTA and CDR2 is FQGNSA. CDR3 length: 15 residues. V was trimmed by 0 bases and J by 4 bases, leaving 13 bases between them. The CDR3 bases are TGTGCCAGCAGCTTAGCGTCAGGGTTCTCTTACGAGCAGTACTTC. Translation: CASSLASGFSYEQYF.

The V and J genes are TRBV18 and TRBJ1-2, with 7 bases aligning to TRBD1. Trimming took 5 bases from V and 4 from J; bases not matched to a gene: 10. The length of the CDR3 is 15 residues. Germline V gene sequence: CDR1 KGHSH, CDR2 LQKENI. CDR3 DNA sequence: TGTGCCAGCTCAGCACGACAGGGTGATACCTATGGCTACACCTTC. Translated: CASSARQGDTYGYTF.

The CDR3 DNA is TGTGCCAGCAGCCCAGACAGGGGGAACAATGAGCAGTTCTTC. It specifies CASSPDRGNNEQFF. The chain combines TRBV7-2 with TRBJ2-1, with TRBD1 identical over 9 bases. Germline V gives CDR1 SGHTA, CDR2 FQGNSA. This CDR3 has 14 amino acids. J gave up 5 bases and V 5 bases, and 4 bases lay outside the gene matches.

The rearrangement uses TRBV19 and TRBJ1-5; D is uncertain. The V gene's germline CDR1 is LNHDA and CDR2 SQIVND (reference sequence). V dropped 1 base and J dropped 3 bases, with 4 bases sitting between them. The CDR3 is made up of 13 amino acids. CDR3 amino acids: CASSIGYNQPQHF. In DNA form, the CDR3 reads TGTGCCAGTAGTATAGGCTACAATCAGCCCCAGCATTTT.

This sequence joins TRBV9 and TRBJ2-7; 11 bases match TRBD1. V was pared by 4 bases and J by 4 bases, with 4 bases of the junction left unmatched. The CDR3 consists of 14 residues. Germline V gene data show CDR1 as SGDLS and CDR2 as YYNGEE. In DNA, the CDR3 is TGTGCCAGCAGCCCTGGACAGGGGGCTTACGAGCAGTACTTC. The encoded protein is CASSPGQGAYEQYF.

The chain links TRBV5-1 to TRBJ2-7; 7 nucleotides match TRBD1. The J segment lost 2 bases and the V segment lost 3 bases, leaving 5 bases of the junction unmatched. CDR1 SGHRS and CDR2 YFSETQ come from the germline V gene. This CDR3 contains 14 residues. The CDR3 DNA reads as TGCGCCAGCAGCTGGAGGACAGGAACCTACGAGCAGTACTTC. Protein sequence: CASSWRTGTYEQYF.

Written as DNA, the CDR3 is TGCGCCAGCAGCCCCCGTCCGACAGGGGGAGTAACCGGGGAGCTGTTTTTT. It specifies CASSPRPTGGVTGELFF. This rearrangement joins TRBV4-1 to TRBJ2-2, with 9 bases lining up with TRBD1. Germline assignment: CDR1 MGHRA and CDR2 YSYEKL. This CDR3 is 17 amino acids long. V gave up 4 bases and J gave up 5 bases; unmatched junction bases: 11.

The rearrangement joins TRBV10-3 to TRBJ2-2; 12 bases are shared with TRBD2. V was clipped by 6 bases and J by 5 bases; unmatched bases: 16. The germline V gene encodes CDR1 ENHRY and CDR2 SYGVKD. This CDR3 contains 19 residues. In DNA form, the CDR3 reads TGTGCCATCAGAGCCCTACCTCGACTAGCGGGGGTAAATACCGGGGAGCTGTTTTTT. It translates to CAIRALPRLAGVNTGELFF.

The chain combines TRBV5-1 with TRBJ2-5; 11 nucleotides align to TRBD1. This CDR3 is built from 16 residues. Trimming cost V 3 bases and J 2 bases; bases outside gene matches: 6. The germline CDR1 and CDR2 sequences are SGHRS and YFSETQ. CDR3 DNA: TGCGCCAGCAGCTCGAGGGGGGACAGGGGGCAAGAGACCCAGTACTTC. This gives the protein CASSSRGDRGQETQYF.

The rearrangement uses TRBV9 and TRBJ2-2; D gene uncertain. V lost 4 bases, J lost 5 bases, and 12 bases lay in between. The CDR3 length is 14 residues. Germline lookup yields CDR1 SGDLS and CDR2 YYNGEE. The CDR3 sequence is CASSTNPGTGELFF. Written as DNA, the CDR3 is TGTGCCAGCAGCACAAACCCGGGTACCGGGGAGCTGTTTTTT.

The chain employs TRBV18 and TRBJ2-3, with TRBD1 matching over 9 bases. The V and J ends lost 3 bases and 5 bases, in that order; junction bases with no gene match: 6. CDR3 size: 15 residues. Per germline, CDR1 KGHSH and CDR2 LQKENI. CDR3 protein: CASSPYRGPRDTQYF. DNA of the CDR3: TGTGCCAGCTCACCCTACAGGGGGCCAAGAGATACGCAGTATTTT.

The chain combines TRBV10-3 with TRBJ1-5; possible D gene TRBD1, 6 bases. CDR3 size: 15 residues. In germline, CDR1 is ENHRY, CDR2 SYGVKD. V was trimmed by 10 bases and J by 2 bases, leaving 18 bases between them. The CDR3 spells CATQYDRMGNQPQHF. CDR3 bases: TGTGCCACTCAATACGACAGGATGGGCAATCAGCCCCAGCATTTT.

CDR3 amino acids: CASSWTGYAGANVLTF. The CDR3 DNA is TGTGCCAGCAGCTGGACAGGGTACGCTGGGGCCAACGTCCTGACTTTC. The chain links TRBV5-6 to TRBJ2-6; TRBD1 aligns across 8 bases. The CDR3 loop spans 16 amino acids. Germline V gene lookup returns CDR1 SGHDT and CDR2 YYEEEE. Trimming at V came to 3 bases and at J to 2 bases, leaving 4 bases not matched to a gene.

This sequence joins TRBV7-2 and TRBJ2-6; D possibly corresponds to TRBD1 (6 bases). The CDR3 consists of 19 residues. CDR1 is SGHTA and CDR2 is FQGNSA in the germline V gene. V was cut by 5 bases and J by 1 base, with 21 bases left in between. This CDR3 reads CASSIATTGVLSGANVLTF. The CDR3 region has the DNA TGTGCCAGCAGCATCGCTACGACAGGCGTACTTTCTGGGGCCAACGTCCTGACTTTC. Full variable domain (remainder filled in from reference TRBV7-2 and TRBJ2-6): GAGVSQSPSNKVTEKGKDVELRCDPISGHTALYWYRQSLGQGLEFLIYFQGNSAPDKSGLPSDRFSAERTGGSVSTLTIQRTQQEDSAVYLCASSIATTGVLSGANVLTFGAGSRLTVL.

The chain couples TRBV19 to TRBJ2-1; 7 nucleotides line up with TRBD2. The germline CDR1 and CDR2 sequences are LNHDA and SQIVND (reference sequence). The CDR3 is 15 residues long. Losses at the gene ends were 9 bases for V and 0 bases for J; bases not matched to a gene: 8. In DNA form, the CDR3 reads TGTGCCAGCAGGGCGGGGGAAAGCTCCTACAATGAGCAGTTCTTC. This sequence encodes CASRAGESSYNEQFF. Together with reference TRBV19 and TRBJ2-1, the CDR3 gives the full variable domain: DGGITQSPKYLFRKEGQNVTLSCEQNLNHDAMYWYRQDPGQGLRLIYYSQIVNDFQKGDIAEGYSVSREKKESFPLTVTSAQKNPTAFYLCASRAGESSYNEQFFGPGTRLTVL.

This chain uses TRBV7-3 with TRBJ2-5; the match to TRBD2 covers 8 bases. From germline, CDR1 is SGHTA and CDR2 FQGTGA. Germline trimming cut 1 base from V and 4 bases from J; bases unmatched to any gene: 2. The CDR3 covers 14 residues. DNA for the CDR3: TGTGCCAGCAGCTTAAACGGGGGGGGAGAGACCCAGTACTTC. Residues: CASSLNGGGETQYF.

The chain employs TRBV7-8 and TRBJ2-2, with 8 nucleotides matching TRBD1. There are 14 residues in the CDR3. V lost 5 bases, J lost 5 bases, and 4 bases stayed unmatched. CDR1 and CDR2 from the germline V gene are SGHVS and FQNEAQ. The CDR3 DNA reads as TGTGCCAGCAGCCCAAGACAGGGGACCGGGGAGCTGTTTTTT. Translation: CASSPRQGTGELFF.

The CDR3 is CASSLSSPNTEAFF. Written as DNA, the CDR3 is TGTGCCAGCAGTTTATCTTCCCCTAACACTGAAGCTTTCTTT. The chain uses TRBV28 and TRBJ1-1, with D unclear. The CDR3 totals 14 residues. V lost 1 base and J lost 2, with 8 bases in between. CDR1 MDHEN and CDR2 SYDVKM come from the germline V gene. Variable domain in full (rest from reference TRBV28 and TRBJ1-1): DVKVTQSSRYLVKRTGEKVFLECVQDMDHENMFWYRQDPGLGLRLIYFSYDVKMKEKGDIPEGYSVSREKKERFSLILESASTNQTSMYLCASSLSSPNTEAFFGQGTRLTVV.

V is TRBV10-1 and J is TRBJ1-6; D unresolved. CDR1 is WNHNN and CDR2 is SYGVQD in the germline V gene (reference sequence). V lost 3 bases and J lost 9, with 6 bases in between. The CDR3 is 12 residues long. This CDR3 is CASSESRSPLHF. CDR3 bases: TGCGCCAGCAGTGAATCCCGTTCACCCCTCCACTTT.